This TCR beta chain was sequenced in a study of blood T cell repertoires in COVID-19. About the study: COVID-19 samples collected from the United States, Italy and Spain covered acute and convalescent phases. T cells, B-cell-depleted T cells, or PBMCs supplied cDNA or gDNA.

Original handling: Reference gene primers were amplified, and this amplification served to estimate nucleated cell counts. The protocol was immunoSEQ multiplex PCR, while the TCRdb copy is restricted to in-frame clones and leaves out a portion. V and J calls and clone size are given by that table; D and trimming were obtained from the DNA. Of roughly 250,000 clones in the sample, roughly nine tenths are singletons; the top ten hold 10% to 15%. The CDR3 sequence is 17 residues long. One Seattle source followed patients from active infection through their disease course. The V gene is TRBV21-1, the J gene TRBJ2-3; the table's D call of TRBD2 was not tested on the DNA. TRBV21-1 is designated a pseudogene. Sequencing input: peripheral blood. This TCR was recovered from a woman aged 25-40 years with COVID-19, enrolled during active disease. The CDR3 region has the DNA TGTGCCAGCAGCAAAGCTGTGGCTAGCGGACGGGCAGATACGCAGTATTTT. Translating gives CASSKAVASGRADTQYF.